Below are 28 T cell receptor beta chains sequenced from a single sample in a study of OX40 agonist ivuxolimab in advanced cancers. Sequenced by immunoSEQ multiplex PCR; TCRdb stores in-frame clones only, minus some. This table holds approximately 57,000 clones, nearly 85% found once. The sample in question was CD4+ or CD8+ T cells sorted from blood, obtained in a trial of the OX40 agonist ivuxolimab. Receptor source: an adult with an advanced solid tumor such as melanoma, head and neck, liver or kidney cancer.

The chain couples TRBV5-6 to TRBJ2-5, with D perhaps matching TRBD2 (6 bases). Germline V gene sequence: CDR1 SGHDT, CDR2 YYEEEE. CDR3 length: 16 amino acids. Trimming removed 1 base from V and 3 bases from J, with 16 bases in between. The CDR3 bases are TGTGCCAGCAGCTTGCCCCCCGGGACTTTGGAAGAGACCCAGTACTTC. Translation gives CASSLPPGTLEETQYF. Based on the CDR3 plus reference TRBV5-6 and TRBJ2-5, the full variable domain is DAGVTQSPTHLIKTRGQQVTLRCSPKSGHDTVSWYQQALGQGPQFIFQYYEEEERQRGNFPDRFSGHQFPNYSSELNVNALLLGDSALYLCASSLPPGTLEETQYFGPGTRLLVL.

This rearrangement joins TRBV6-5 to TRBJ1-3; no clear D gene. The CDR3 sequence is 13 residues long. V was trimmed by 5 bases and J by 2 bases, leaving 7 bases between them. Germline CDR1 is MNHEY and CDR2 is SVGAGI. This CDR3 reads CASSERTGNTIYF. The CDR3 DNA sequence: TGTGCCAGCAGTGAACGGACTGGAAACACCATATATTTT.

V usage is TRBV6-6 and J usage is TRBJ1-6, with TRBD1 as a possible D gene (5 bases). The CDR3 covers 13 residues. The germline gives CDR1 MNHNY, CDR2 SVGAGI (reference sequence). V shed 7 bases and J shed 9 bases, with 13 bases lying between them. The CDR3 DNA reads as TGTGCCAGCAAACGGACCGGGGCTTCACCCCTCCACTTT. Translation: CASKRTGASPLHF.

V gene TRBV6-1 combines with J gene TRBJ1-5; TRBD1 aligns across 7 bases. Per the germline V gene, CDR1 is MNHNS and CDR2 is SASEGT. Trimming removed 2 bases from V and 1 base from J; junction bases left unmatched: 2. The CDR3 consists of 15 residues. The CDR3 protein is CASSEYRGSNQPQHF. CDR3 sequence (DNA): TGTGCCAGCAGTGAATACAGGGGAAGCAATCAGCCCCAGCATTTT.

The chain uses TRBV7-8 and TRBJ2-2; D may be TRBD1 (6 bases). This CDR3 is 12 amino acids long. The V gene lost 1 base and the J gene lost 12 bases, with 9 bases spanning the gap. Per germline, CDR1 SGHVS and CDR2 FQNEAQ. CDR3 loop: CASSLGQEKLFF. DNA of the CDR3: TGTGCCAGCAGCTTAGGACAGGAGAAGCTGTTTTTT. The whole variable domain, remainder taken from reference TRBV7-8 and TRBJ2-2, is GAGVSQSPRYKVAKRGQDVALRCDPISGHVSLFWYQQALGQGPEFLTYFQNEAQLDKSGLPSDRFFAERPEGSVSTLKIQRTQQEDSAVYLCASSLGQEKLFFGEGSRLTVL.

This rearrangement joins TRBV6-1 to TRBJ2-1; no clear D. Germline CDR1 and CDR2: MNHNS and SASEGT. Trimming pared 3 bases from V and 0 bases from J, leaving 18 bases between. The CDR3 contains 18 residues. CDR3 protein: CASSDRVSSGSSYNEQFF. CDR3 nucleotide sequence: TGTGCCAGCAGTGATAGAGTGAGTAGTGGCAGCTCCTACAATGAGCAGTTCTTC.

The chain couples TRBV6-1 to TRBJ1-2; unclear D gene. The germline V and J ends were trimmed by 0 bases and 4 bases, with 9 bases remaining between them. Germline CDR1 and CDR2: MNHNS and SASEGT. The CDR3 totals 14 residues. The CDR3 reads CASSEASAPYGYTF. As DNA, the CDR3 is TGTGCCAGCAGTGAAGCTTCAGCTCCCTATGGCTACACCTTC.

This chain joins TRBV7-2 and TRBJ2-1; D gene uncertain. In germline, CDR1 is SGHTA, CDR2 FQGNSA. The CDR3 loop spans 15 amino acids. The germline V and J ends were trimmed by 1 base and 9 bases, with 16 bases remaining between them. CDR3 region: CASSLDPSELREQFF. CDR3 coding DNA: TGTGCCAGCAGCTTAGACCCCTCTGAACTCCGTGAGCAGTTCTTC.

The chain uses TRBV18 and TRBJ2-7, with 9 positions matching TRBD1. The CDR3 totals 16 residues. J was trimmed by 6 bases and V by 3 bases; bases with no gene match: 12. CDR1 is KGHSH, CDR2 LQKENI, per germline. The CDR3 reads CASSPRMGTGTGEQYF. The CDR3 coding sequence is TGTGCCAGCTCACCCAGAATGGGGACAGGGACCGGCGAGCAGTACTTC.

The chain employs TRBV5-1 and TRBJ2-3, with a weak D call TRBD2 (6 bases). The germline V and J ends were trimmed by 2 bases and 2 bases, with 24 bases remaining between them. Germline lookup yields CDR1 SGHRS and CDR2 YFSETQ. The CDR3 sequence is 19 residues long. CDR3 region: CASSFNYRSGSGFTDTQYF. The CDR3 DNA is TGCGCCAGCAGCTTTAATTATCGGTCCGGGAGCGGGTTCACAGATACGCAGTATTTT.

The rearrangement links TRBV2 to TRBJ1-5, with a possible D match to TRBD1 (5 bases). Per germline, CDR1 SNHLY and CDR2 FYNNEI. The CDR3 has 13 amino acids. V shed 7 bases and J shed 0 bases, with 7 bases lying between them. CDR3 nucleotide sequence: TGTGCCAGCAAAGGGGATAGCAATCAGCCCCAGCATTTT. Translated, it gives CASKGDSNQPQHF.

The chain carries TRBV7-8 and TRBJ1-6, with 7 bases lining up with TRBD1. The V segment lost 4 bases and the J segment 11 bases; nucleotides outside the gene matches: 5. Germline V gives CDR1 SGHVS, CDR2 FQNEAQ. The CDR3 has 13 residues. The CDR3 DNA reads as TGTGCCAGCAGCTCCCCCCAGGGGGCACCCCTCCACTTT. Translation: CASSSPQGAPLHF.

The chain combines TRBV6-5 with TRBJ2-2, with 7 bases lining up with TRBD1. Germline V gene data show CDR1 as MNHEY and CDR2 as SVGAGI. The CDR3 is 13 amino acids. The J segment lost 7 bases and the V segment lost 8 bases, leaving 7 bases of the junction unmatched. CDR3 nucleotides: TGTGCCAGCCGACAGGGAAGGGGCGGGGAGCTGTTTTTT. Translating gives CASRQGRGGELFF.

V and J are TRBV5-1 and TRBJ2-5; 11 nucleotides align to TRBD2. This CDR3 is built from 17 residues. Trimming at V came to 0 bases and at J to 1 base, leaving 5 bases not matched to a gene. Germline V gives CDR1 SGHRS, CDR2 YFSETQ. CDR3 sequence: CASSLGLAGILQETQYF. For the CDR3, the DNA is TGCGCCAGCAGCTTGGGACTAGCGGGAATCCTCCAAGAGACCCAGTACTTC.

The rearrangement uses TRBV19 and TRBJ2-1, with unresolved D. The V gene lost 3 bases and the J gene lost 4 bases, with 10 bases spanning the gap. This CDR3 has 14 residues. Germline V gene sequence: CDR1 LNHDA, CDR2 SQIVND (reference sequence). CDR3 coding DNA: TGTGCCAGTAGTATCTCGGTTCAATACAATGAGCAGTTCTTC. Amino acids: CASSISVQYNEQFF.

The chain has TRBV7-6 and TRBJ2-7; 7 nucleotides line up with TRBD1. Germline-derived CDR1 and CDR2 are SGHVS and FNYEAQ. CDR3 length: 12 amino acids. V was clipped by 5 bases and J by 6 bases; unmatched bases: 4. CDR3 region: CASSLGGSEQYF. CDR3 in DNA: TGTGCCAGCAGCCTAGGGGGCTCCGAGCAGTACTTC. Based on the CDR3 plus reference TRBV7-6 and TRBJ2-7, the full variable domain is GAGVSQSPRYKVTKRGQDVALRCDPISGHVSLYWYRQALGQGPEFLTYFNYEAQQDKSGLPNDRFSAERPEGSISTLTIQRTEQRDSAMYRCASSLGGSEQYFGPGTRLTVT.

This clone was detected only once. The rearrangement links TRBV2 to TRBJ2-7; 9 bases map to TRBD1. Germline values: CDR1 SNHLY, CDR2 FYNNEI. The CDR3 length is 15 residues. V lost 7 bases to trimming and J lost 6 bases; unmatched junction nucleotides: 13. CDR3 sequence reads: CASKPGQGRLGEQYF. DNA for the CDR3: TGTGCCAGCAAACCGGGACAGGGAAGGTTAGGCGAGCAGTACTTC.

The chain has TRBV10-3 and TRBJ2-7; TRBD2 agrees at 7 bases. The CDR3 length is 13 residues. Trimming at V came to 6 bases and at J to 7 bases, leaving 9 bases not matched to a gene. Germline values: CDR1 ENHRY, CDR2 SYGVKD. CDR3 residues: CAIRLSGKEEQYF. The CDR3 DNA sequence: TGTGCCATCAGGCTAAGCGGGAAGGAAGAGCAGTACTTC.

This clone was observed a single time. The chain links TRBV18 to TRBJ1-5; D possibly corresponds to TRBD1 (5 bases). This CDR3 comprises 14 residues. Germline V gives CDR1 KGHSH, CDR2 LQKENI. Between the trimmed V and J ends, which lost 6 bases and 5 bases, there was a span of 14 bases. Here the CDR3 DNA reads TGTGCCAGCTCTCCCTCGGAGGGGTATCAGCCCCAGCATTTT. This translates into CASSPSEGYQPQHF.

The genes are TRBV19 and TRBJ1-6, with D hard to call. The CDR3 covers 16 residues. Germline V gene sequence: CDR1 LNHDA, CDR2 SQIVND (reference sequence). Trimming took 5 bases from V and 9 from J, leaving 20 bases between them. CDR3 DNA sequence: TGTGCCAGTAGTGCGGGAAAGAACCGCAAAGGTTCACCCCTCCACTTT. It codes for CASSAGKNRKGSPLHF.

This sequence joins TRBV30 and TRBJ1-2; a possible D gene is TRBD1 (6 bases). V was clipped by 2 bases and J by 5 bases, with 12 bases between them. Germline assignment: CDR1 GTSNPN and CDR2 SVGIG (reference sequence). The CDR3 totals 13 residues. The CDR3 DNA follows: TGTGCCTGGAGTCCCCAGGGGTATTATGGCTACACCTTC. It codes for CAWSPQGYYGYTF.

Only one count was recorded for this clone. The chain combines TRBV7-9 with TRBJ1-1; D is unclear. CDR3 size: 13 residues. V dropped 5 bases and J dropped 5 bases, with 12 bases sitting between them. CDR1 SEHNR and CDR2 FQNEAQ come from the germline V gene (reference sequence). CDR3 region: CASSQSKVTEAFF. In DNA form, the CDR3 reads TGTGCCAGCAGCCAATCGAAGGTAACTGAAGCTTTCTTT. The whole variable domain, filled in from reference TRBV7-9 and TRBJ1-1, reads DTGVSQNPRHKITKRGQNVTFRCDPISEHNRLYWYRQTLGQGPEFLTYFQNEAQLEKSRLLSDRFSAERPKGSFSTLEIQRTEQGDSAMYLCASSQSKVTEAFFGQGTRLTVV.

This chain connects TRBV6-5 to TRBJ2-7; possible D gene TRBD2, 7 bases. This CDR3 contains 12 residues. The V end lost 8 bases, the J end lost 5 bases, and 13 bases lay between the germline ends. Germline V CDR1 and CDR2: MNHEY, SVGAGI. The CDR3 DNA is TGTGCCAGCCGCCGGGGGGACAACGAGCAGTACTTC. It yields the protein CASRRGDNEQYF.

This chain uses TRBV7-2 with TRBJ1-4; 9 nucleotides agree with TRBD1. V lost 5 bases to trimming and J lost 7 bases; unmatched junction nucleotides: 17. The CDR3 spans 18 residues. Germline V gene sequence: CDR1 SGHTA, CDR2 FQGNSA. As DNA, the CDR3 is TGTGCCAGCAGCCCTCGGACAGGGGTCTACATGGGGGGTGAAAAACTGTTTTTT. This gives the protein CASSPRTGVYMGGEKLFF.

The chain couples TRBV29-1 to TRBJ2-6; 9 positions match TRBD1. The CDR3 covers 16 residues. Unmatched junction bases numbered 8, after V lost 7 bases and J lost 1 base. Germline V gene lookup returns CDR1 SQVTM and CDR2 ANQGSEA. CDR3 nucleotide sequence: TGCAGCGCCCGGGGACAGGGAGGGTCTGGGGCCAACGTCCTGACTTTC. It codes for CSARGQGGSGANVLTF.

CDR3 DNA: TGTGCCAGTAGTATTGAGGGGGCTAATGAGCAGTTCTTC. This encodes CASSIEGANEQFF. The chain is built from TRBV19 and TRBJ2-1; TRBD1 matches at 7 bases. J lost 7 bases, V lost 3 bases, and 3 bases had no gene match. Germline V gene lookup returns CDR1 LNHDA and CDR2 SQIVND (reference sequence). The CDR3 is made up of 13 amino acids.

This chain uses TRBV6-4 with TRBJ2-7; D is undetermined. Per germline, CDR1 MRHNA and CDR2 SNTAGT. CDR3 length equals 15 residues. V lost 1 base to trimming and J lost 2 bases, with 12 bases between them. The CDR3 spells CASSDCRDVTYEQYF. DNA for the CDR3: TGTGCCAGCAGTGACTGCCGCGACGTGACCTACGAGCAGTACTTC.

V gene TRBV18 combines with J gene TRBJ2-5; the match to TRBD2 covers 7 bases. This CDR3 spans 14 amino acids. Losses at the gene ends were 6 bases for V and 5 bases for J; bases not matched to a gene: 9. Germline V gene lookup returns CDR1 KGHSH and CDR2 LQKENI. The CDR3 nucleotides read TGTGCCAGCTCGCTCGCCGGGGGGACGGAGACCCAGTACTTC. Translation: CASSLAGGTETQYF.